The rows below give T cell receptor beta chains drawn from one sample of a study of shared clonotypes between healthy human individuals. TCRdb's copy holds only in-frame clones and misses some; the assay was immunoSEQ multiplex PCR. The repertoire holds about 600,000 clones, with more than 95% as singletons. Sequenced material: naive CD4+ T cells sorted from blood. These receptors all stem from a woman aged 25 to 39 in good health. Both conserved end residues are part of each CDR3. Fields, in order: CDR3 protein, CDR3 DNA, clone size, J gene, D gene, V gene. D genes are given only for firm matches. A row's size may be missing; if present it is once, few, many or a size class.

CDR3 protein: CASSQGPGADHYEQYF
CDR3 DNA: TGCGCCAGCAGCCAAGGGCCGGGAGCGGACCACTACGAGCAGTACTTC
clone size: .
J gene: TRBJ2-7
D gene: .
V gene: TRBV4-1

CDR3 protein: CASSRTDETQYF
CDR3 DNA: TGTGCCAGCAGCCGGACCGACGAGACCCAGTACTTC
clone size: .
J gene: TRBJ2-5
D gene: .
V gene: TRBV4-2

CDR3 protein: CASSRTSGHSYNEQFF
CDR3 DNA: TGTGCCAGCAGCCGGACTAGCGGACACTCCTACAATGAGCAGTTCTTC
clone size: .
J gene: TRBJ2-1
D gene: TRBD2
V gene: TRBV7-9

CDR3 protein: CASSFFRTYEQYF
CDR3 DNA: TGTGCCAGCAGCTTTTTCAGGACCTACGAGCAGTACTTC
clone size: .
J gene: TRBJ2-7
D gene: .
V gene: TRBV5-8

CDR3 protein: CASSQVRDTQYF
CDR3 DNA: TGCGCCAGCAGCCAAGTGAGGGATACGCAGTATTTT
clone size: .
J gene: TRBJ2-3
D gene: .
V gene: TRBV4-1

CDR3 protein: CASSLAPLAGVSNEQFF
CDR3 DNA: TGTGCCAGCAGCTTGGCCCCCCTAGCGGGAGTAAGCAATGAGCAGTTCTTC
clone size: .
J gene: TRBJ2-1
D gene: TRBD2
V gene: TRBV5-8

CDR3 protein: CASSFASGYTF
CDR3 DNA: TGTGCCAGCAGTTTTGCTTCGGGCTACACCTTC
clone size: .
J gene: TRBJ1-2
D gene: .
V gene: TRBV28

CDR3 protein: CASSINGTELYSGANVLTF
CDR3 DNA: TGCGCCAGCAGCATTAACGGGACAGAACTATACTCTGGGGCCAACGTCCTGACTTTC
clone size: .
J gene: TRBJ2-6
D gene: TRBD1
V gene: TRBV5-1

CDR3 protein: CASSQSFRPGNTIYF
CDR3 DNA: TGTGCCAGCAGCCAATCATTCCGTCCAGGAAACACCATATATTTT
clone size: .
J gene: TRBJ1-3
D gene: .
V gene: TRBV4-2

CDR3 protein: CSAGGTSALETQYF
CDR3 DNA: TGCAGCGCTGGAGGGACTAGCGCACTCGAGACCCAGTACTTC
clone size: .
J gene: TRBJ2-5
D gene: TRBD2
V gene: TRBV29-1

CDR3 protein: CASSQVKFTSGRASGANVLTF
CDR3 DNA: TGCGCCAGCAGCCAAGTAAAATTCACTAGCGGGAGGGCCTCTGGGGCCAACGTCCTGACTTTC
clone size: .
J gene: TRBJ2-6
D gene: TRBD2
V gene: TRBV5-1

CDR3 protein: CASREGRQWETQYF
CDR3 DNA: TGTGCCAGCCGGGAGGGGCGTCAGTGGGAGACCCAGTACTTC
clone size: once
J gene: TRBJ2-5
D gene: TRBD2
V gene: TRBV2

CDR3 protein: CASTGIPGRKKLFF
CDR3 DNA: TGTGCCAGCACAGGGATCCCAGGGCGGAAAAAACTGTTTTTT
clone size: .
J gene: TRBJ1-4
D gene: .
V gene: TRBV28

CDR3 protein: CASRQVTDTQYF
CDR3 DNA: TGTGCCAGCAGGCAGGTGACAGATACGCAGTATTTT
clone size: .
J gene: TRBJ2-3
D gene: .
V gene: TRBV28

CDR3 protein: CASSLQVEETQYF
CDR3 DNA: TGCGCCAGCAGCTTGCAGGTAGAAGAGACCCAGTACTTC
clone size: .
J gene: TRBJ2-5
D gene: .
V gene: TRBV5-1

CDR3 protein: CASSPGASGDEQFF
CDR3 DNA: TGTGCCAGCTCACCAGGAGCTAGCGGCGATGAGCAGTTCTTC
clone size: .
J gene: TRBJ2-1
D gene: TRBD2
V gene: TRBV18

CDR3 protein: CASSSRAGNQPQHF
CDR3 DNA: TGTGCCAGCAGCTCTCGGGCAGGGAATCAGCCCCAGCATTTT
clone size: .
J gene: TRBJ1-5
D gene: .
V gene: TRBV11-2

CDR3 protein: CASNGMGGNQPQHF
CDR3 DNA: TGTGCCAGCAATGGGATGGGGGGCAATCAGCCCCAGCATTTT
clone size: .
J gene: TRBJ1-5
D gene: .
V gene: TRBV28

CDR3 protein: CASSYSLQETQYF
CDR3 DNA: TGTGCCAGCAGTTACTCTTTGCAAGAGACCCAGTACTTC
clone size: once
J gene: TRBJ2-5
D gene: .
V gene: TRBV6-5

CDR3 protein: CAWRTSGNRETQYF
CDR3 DNA: TGTGCCTGGAGGACTAGCGGGAATCGTGAGACCCAGTACTTC
clone size: .
J gene: TRBJ2-5
D gene: TRBD2
V gene: TRBV30

CDR3 protein: CASTREKDQPQHF
CDR3 DNA: TGTGCCAGCACGCGGGAGAAGGATCAGCCCCAGCATTTT
clone size: .
J gene: TRBJ1-5
D gene: .
V gene: TRBV21-1

CDR3 protein: CASSTGTGGPIFGIQYF
CDR3 DNA: TGTGCCAGTTCTACCGGGACAGGGGGCCCAATTTTCGGCATTCAGTACTTC
clone size: .
J gene: TRBJ2-4
D gene: TRBD1
V gene: TRBV19

CDR3 protein: CASSRDFTDTQYF
CDR3 DNA: TGCGCCAGCAGCAGGGACTTCACAGATACGCAATATTTT
clone size: .
J gene: TRBJ2-3
D gene: .
V gene: TRBV5-1

CDR3 protein: CASSGTSGPSTDTQYF
CDR3 DNA: TGTGCCAGCAGCGGCACCTCGGGGCCTAGCACAGATACGCAGTATTTT
clone size: .
J gene: TRBJ2-3
D gene: .
V gene: TRBV9

CDR3 protein: CASMSAGGGYNEQFF
CDR3 DNA: TGTGCCAGCATGAGTGCGGGAGGGGGTTACAATGAGCAGTTCTTC
clone size: .
J gene: TRBJ2-1
D gene: TRBD2
V gene: TRBV28

CDR3 protein: CASSFVLIPQHF
CDR3 DNA: TGTGCCAGCAGTTTCGTGTTGATTCCCCAGCATTTT
clone size: .
J gene: TRBJ1-5
D gene: .
V gene: TRBV28

CDR3 protein: CASSHQGRTEAFF
CDR3 DNA: TGTGCCAGTAGTCACCAGGGTCGGACTGAAGCTTTCTTT
clone size: once
J gene: TRBJ1-1
D gene: .
V gene: TRBV19

CDR3 protein: CATSRVGAGGEKLFF
CDR3 DNA: TGTGCCACCAGCAGGGTTGGGGCCGGCGGTGAAAAACTGTTTTTT
clone size: .
J gene: TRBJ1-4
D gene: .
V gene: TRBV15

CDR3 protein: CASSDGTSGRAQQYF
CDR3 DNA: TGCGCCAGCAGTGATGGGACTAGCGGGAGGGCCCAGCAGTACTTC
clone size: .
J gene: TRBJ2-7
D gene: TRBD2
V gene: TRBV10-2